This TCR beta chain was profiled in a study of radiotherapy plus CTLA-4 blockade in lung cancer. With V trimmed by 5 bases and J by 0 bases, 5 bases remained unmatched. The length of the CDR3 is 16 residues. CDR1 is MNHEY, CDR2 SMNVEV, per germline (reference sequence). TCRdb's table, derived via immunoSEQ multiplex PCR, lists solely in-frame clones and lacks some. The table includes about 87,000 clones, around nine tenths detected once. This clonotype originated in a human donor with non-small cell lung cancer that progressed on radiotherapy plus ipilimumab. The gene calls are TRBV27 and TRBJ2-1, with 9 bases fitting TRBD1. Source: peripheral blood, taken from a patient treated with radiotherapy plus ipilimumab. CDR3 amino acids: CASSPLDRGSYNEQFF. CDR3 DNA sequence: TGTGCCAGCAGTCCTCTGGACAGGGGCTCCTACAATGAGCAGTTCTTC.